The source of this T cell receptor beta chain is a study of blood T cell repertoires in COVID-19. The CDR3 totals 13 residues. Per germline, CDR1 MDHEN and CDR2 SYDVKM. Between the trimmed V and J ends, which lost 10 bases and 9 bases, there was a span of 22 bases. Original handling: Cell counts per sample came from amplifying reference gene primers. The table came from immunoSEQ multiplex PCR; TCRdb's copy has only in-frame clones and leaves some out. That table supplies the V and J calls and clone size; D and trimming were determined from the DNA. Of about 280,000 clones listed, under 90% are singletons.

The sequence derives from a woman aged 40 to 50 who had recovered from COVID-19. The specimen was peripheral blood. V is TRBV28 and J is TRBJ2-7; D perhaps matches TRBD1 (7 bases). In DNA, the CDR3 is TGTGCCACCCGGACAGGAACGAAGGGGGGGCAGTACTTC. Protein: CATRTGTKGGQYF. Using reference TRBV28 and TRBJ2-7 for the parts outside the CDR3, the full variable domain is DVKVTQSSRYLVKRTGEKVFLECVQDMDHENMFWYRQDPGLGLRLIYFSYDVKMKEKGDIPEGYSVSREKKERFSLILESASTNQTSMYLCATRTGTKGGQYFGPGTRLTVT.